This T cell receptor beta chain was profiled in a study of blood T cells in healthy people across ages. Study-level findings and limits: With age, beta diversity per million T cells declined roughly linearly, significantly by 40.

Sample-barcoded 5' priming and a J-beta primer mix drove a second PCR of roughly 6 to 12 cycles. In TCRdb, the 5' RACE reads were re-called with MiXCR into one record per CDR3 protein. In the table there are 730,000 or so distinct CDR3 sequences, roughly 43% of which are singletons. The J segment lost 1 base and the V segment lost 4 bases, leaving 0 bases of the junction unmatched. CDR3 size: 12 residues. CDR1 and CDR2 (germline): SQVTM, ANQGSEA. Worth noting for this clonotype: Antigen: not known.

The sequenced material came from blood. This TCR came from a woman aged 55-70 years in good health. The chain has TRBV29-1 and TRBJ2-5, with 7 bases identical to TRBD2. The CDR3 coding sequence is TGCAGCGTTGCTAGCGGCCAAGAGACCCAGTACTTC. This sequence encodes CSVASGQETQYF.